The 20 T cell receptor beta chains reported below all come from one sample, sequenced in a study of T cell responses to AZD1222 COVID-19 vaccine. Sequenced by immunoSEQ multiplex PCR; TCRdb stores in-frame clones only, minus some. This sample yields some 50,000 clones, of which around 85% are seen a single time; 25% to 30% belongs to the top ten. Sequencing used peripheral blood, obtained on day 0 of AZD1222 vaccination. These receptors originate from an adult in good health.

The sample holds a few counts of this clone. The CDR3, as DNA: TGCGCCAGCAGCCAAATGGGCGGGAGGGCCGAAGATACGCAGTATTTT. This codes for CASSQMGGRAEDTQYF. The genes are TRBV4-1 and TRBJ2-3; 9 positions match TRBD2. Germline assignment: CDR1 MGHRA and CDR2 YSYEKL. V was pared by 2 bases and J by 5 bases, with 8 bases of the junction left unmatched. This CDR3 contains 16 residues.

The chain carries TRBV7-2 and TRBJ1-1; D ambiguous. The CDR3 runs to 13 residues. The germline V and J ends were trimmed by 5 bases and 6 bases, with 13 bases remaining between them. Germline CDR1 SGHTA, CDR2 FQGNSA. CDR3: CASSPERRSEAFF. The CDR3 DNA reads as TGTGCCAGCAGCCCCGAACGGCGTTCTGAAGCTTTCTTT.

The CDR3 protein is CASSSIAGVGEQFF. The CDR3 region has the DNA TGTGCCAGTAGTTCAATAGCGGGAGTTGGTGAGCAGTTCTTC. This chain uses TRBV19 with TRBJ2-1, with TRBD2 matching over 9 bases. In germline, CDR1 is LNHDA, CDR2 SQIVND (reference sequence). The V segment lost 5 bases and the J segment 9 bases; nucleotides outside the gene matches: 8. The CDR3 length is 14 residues.

The chain links TRBV3-1 (or the pseudogene TRBV3-2) to TRBJ2-2, with a weak D call TRBD1 (6 bases). Germline V lookup: CDR1 LGHDT, CDR2 YNNKEL (reference sequence). V dropped 0 bases and J dropped 3 bases, with 11 bases sitting between them. CDR3 size: 16 residues. CDR3 in amino acids: CASSQDIQGDTGELFF. The CDR3 DNA reads TGTGCCAGCAGCCAAGATATACAGGGAGACACCGGGGAGCTGTTTTTT.

The rearrangement uses TRBV12-3 or TRBV12-4 and TRBJ1-6; TRBD1 might be the D (6 bases). The CDR3 sequence is 13 residues long. Trimming removed 6 bases at V and 9 bases at J, with 12 bases between. The DNA for the CDR3 is TGTGCCAGCAGAAGGGGGGAGGGTTCACCCCTCCACTTT. Residues: CASRRGEGSPLHF.

This chain joins TRBV7-8 and TRBJ2-5; D is undetermined. Between the trimmed V and J ends, which lost 2 bases and 4 bases, there was a span of 14 bases. Looked up from germline, CDR1 is SGHVS and CDR2 is FQNEAQ. The CDR3 totals 15 residues. The CDR3 is CASSLPRYGRETQYF. Written as DNA, the CDR3 is TGTGCCAGCAGCTTACCTAGATATGGAAGAGAGACCCAGTACTTC.

J is TRBJ2-7 and V is TRBV7-2; D possibly corresponds to TRBD2 (6 bases). Trimming shortened V by 2 bases and J by 4 bases, and 12 bases separated the two germline ends. The germline gives CDR1 SGHTA, CDR2 FQGNSA. This CDR3 comprises 14 residues. CDR3 nucleotide sequence: TGTGCCAGCAGCTTACATGGGGGAGGATACGAGCAGTACTTC. Protein product: CASSLHGGGYEQYF.

This chain joins TRBV29-1 and TRBJ2-7, with 8 bases aligning to TRBD1. V was pared by 5 bases and J by 4 bases, with 7 bases of the junction left unmatched. The CDR3 runs 13 residues. CDR1 is SQVTM and CDR2 is ANQGSEA in the germline V gene. CDR3 sequence reads: CSVRKGQGYEQYF. Here the CDR3 DNA reads TGCAGCGTTAGAAAAGGACAGGGATACGAGCAGTACTTC.

The chain couples TRBV5-1 to TRBJ2-1, with 7 positions matching TRBD2. The germline CDR1 and CDR2 sequences are SGHRS and YFSETQ. This CDR3 contains 15 residues. The V and J ends lost 2 bases and 5 bases, in that order; junction bases with no gene match: 7. In DNA, the CDR3 is TGCGCCAGCAGCTTACGAGCGGGAAGGAACAATGAGCAGTTCTTC. Its protein product is CASSLRAGRNNEQFF.

The chain employs TRBV6-5 and TRBJ2-7; D is possibly TRBD2 (5 bases). CDR3 length: 15 residues. The V end was cut by 6 bases, the J end by 3 bases, with 18 bases between. Per the germline V gene, CDR1 is MNHEY and CDR2 is SVGAGI. The CDR3 DNA is TGTGCCAGCAGCCACCATTCGGACTCAGTCTACGAGCAGTACTTC. Its protein is CASSHHSDSVYEQYF.

V usage is TRBV19 and J usage is TRBJ1-1, with D maybe TRBD1 (5 bases). V was trimmed by 6 bases and J by 1 base, leaving 12 bases between them. The germline V gene has CDR1 LNHDA and CDR2 SQIVND (reference sequence). The CDR3 totals 14 residues. This chain's CDR3 is CASRGGTPNTEAFF. DNA for the CDR3: TGTGCCAGTAGGGGCGGGACGCCGAACACTGAAGCTTTCTTT.

The table lists this clone with a few counts. The chain couples TRBV27 to TRBJ2-2, with D perhaps matching TRBD2 (6 bases). The CDR3 covers 15 residues. Germline assignment: CDR1 MNHEY and CDR2 SMNVEV (reference sequence). The germline V and J ends were trimmed by 6 bases and 1 base, with 12 bases remaining between them. The CDR3 is CASSPGTLNTGELFF. DNA of the CDR3: TGTGCCAGCAGCCCCGGGACTTTGAACACCGGGGAGCTGTTTTTT.

The chain carries TRBV5-1 and TRBJ2-3, with TRBD2 matching over 9 bases. The CDR3 has 14 amino acids. Germline V gene sequence: CDR1 SGHRS, CDR2 YFSETQ. V trimming: 5 bases; J trimming: 4 bases; junction bases outside the gene matches: 5. CDR3 in DNA: TGCGCCAGCAGTGTAGCGGGAGCCGCAGATACGCAGTATTTT. Translating it yields CASSVAGAADTQYF.

This clone was observed a handful of times. The rearrangement uses TRBV30 and TRBJ1-1; no definite D call. The CDR3 extends over 17 amino acids. Germline V gives CDR1 GTSNPN, CDR2 SVGIG (reference sequence). Trimming shortened V by 0 bases and J by 1 base, and 18 bases separated the two germline ends. CDR3 in amino acids: CAWSVPARDSRNTEAFF. DNA of the CDR3: TGTGCCTGGAGTGTACCGGCAAGGGATTCGAGGAACACTGAAGCTTTCTTT.

This clone has a single count. The rearrangement uses TRBV19 and TRBJ2-2; no clear D. Per the germline V gene, CDR1 is LNHDA and CDR2 is SQIVND (reference sequence). Trimming removed 10 bases at V and 3 bases at J, with 15 bases between. The CDR3 is 14 amino acids. The CDR3 loop reads CATLTRPDTGELFF. As DNA, the CDR3 is TGTGCCACCTTGACTCGACCAGACACCGGGGAGCTGTTTTTT.

This clone has more than one count but fewer than ten. The chain employs TRBV27 and TRBJ2-6; either TRBD1 or TRBD2 may fit D (5 bases each). Germline loops: CDR1 MNHEY, CDR2 SMNVEV (reference sequence). Trimming removed 6 bases from V and 0 bases from J, with 15 bases in between. The CDR3 has 17 amino acids. The CDR3 nucleotides are TGTGCCAGCAGCGCACAGGACTCGAGCTCTGGGGCCAACGTCCTGACTTTC. This encodes CASSAQDSSSGANVLTF.

V is TRBV19 and J is TRBJ2-3, with 10 bases identical to TRBD2. J lost 4 bases, V lost 4 bases, and 8 bases had no gene match. The CDR3 spans 16 residues. Germline V CDR1 and CDR2: LNHDA, SQIVND (reference sequence). For the CDR3, the DNA is TGTGCCAGTAGTACCGGGTTTCTAGCGGGAGCAGATACGCAGTATTTT. Encoded protein: CASSTGFLAGADTQYF.

This clone was observed a few times. The chain employs TRBV5-5 and TRBJ2-3; the D gene is possibly TRBD1 (6 bases). Looked up from germline, CDR1 is SGHKS and CDR2 is YYEKEE (reference sequence). The CDR3 has 18 residues. V was shortened by 4 bases and J by 6 bases, with 27 bases between the two germline ends. CDR3: CASSPLGGEGRGRDTQYF. The CDR3 nucleotides are TGTGCCAGCAGCCCCTTAGGGGGAGAGGGAAGGGGAAGGGATACGCAGTATTTT. Variable domain in full (rest from reference TRBV5-5 and TRBJ2-3): DAGVTQSPTHLIKTRGQQVTLRCSPISGHKSVSWYQQVLGQGPQFIFQYYEKEERGRGNFPDRFSARQFPNYSSELNVNALLLGDSALYLCASSPLGGEGRGRDTQYFGPGTRLTVL.

The chain uses TRBV30 and TRBJ2-1; TRBD2 aligns across 7 bases. The CDR3 length is 18 residues. Germline loops: CDR1 GTSNPN, CDR2 SVGIG (reference sequence). J lost 0 bases, V lost 3 bases, and 14 bases had no gene match. CDR3 in amino acids: CAWRGGRLAANSYNEQFF. In DNA form, the CDR3 reads TGTGCCTGGAGAGGAGGCCGGCTAGCGGCAAACTCCTACAATGAGCAGTTCTTC.

This chain links TRBV10-1 with TRBJ1-1; 7 nucleotides agree with TRBD1. Germline CDR1 and CDR2: WNHNN and SYGVQD (reference sequence). Trimming at V came to 6 bases and at J to 0 bases, leaving 16 bases not matched to a gene. The CDR3 loop spans 18 amino acids. The CDR3 bases are TGCGCCAGCAGGTCAAAAGGGGCAGGGGGAAGGGTGAACACTGAAGCTTTCTTT. As protein: CASRSKGAGGRVNTEAFF.